One sample yielded the 9 T cell receptor beta chains listed below, sequenced in a study of blood T cell repertoires in COVID-19. The repertoire was sequenced with immunoSEQ multiplex PCR; TCRdb's copy has only in-frame clones and lacks some. The sample includes some 110,000 clones, around 79% seen only once; the top ten take around 2.5%. The sample comprised peripheral blood. These receptors were obtained from a man aged 45-65 years with acute or convalescent COVID-19.

Regarding this clone: The identical CDR3 is also encoded by other nucleotide sequences in the sample. This CDR3 reads CASSPQGTGELFF. The CDR3 coding sequence is TGTGCCAGCAGCCCACAGGGAACCGGGGAGCTGTTTTTT. The chain combines TRBV7-3 with TRBJ2-2; D is possibly TRBD1 (6 bases). From germline, CDR1 is SGHTA and CDR2 FQGTGA. Trimming pared 5 bases from V and 5 bases from J, leaving 9 bases between. The CDR3 covers 13 residues.

The chain has TRBV9 and TRBJ1-4; no clear D. V lost 1 base to trimming and J lost 3 bases, with 10 bases between them. There are 15 residues in the CDR3. CDR1 is SGDLS, CDR2 YYNGEE, per germline. In DNA form, the CDR3 reads TGTGCCAGCAGCGTAAGTGGCGGGGCTAATGAAAAACTGTTTTTT. It encodes CASSVSGGANEKLFF.

J is TRBJ2-7 and V is TRBV11-2; 11 nucleotides align to TRBD1. The ends lost 5 bases at V and 4 bases at J; junction bases unmatched: 7. The CDR3 loop spans 15 amino acids. Germline CDR1 is SGHAT and CDR2 is FQNNGV. The CDR3 DNA follows: TGTGCCAGCAGCCCGGGGACAGGGGGTTTTTACGAGCAGTACTTC. It encodes CASSPGTGGFYEQYF. The full variable domain, completed using reference TRBV11-2 and TRBJ2-7, is EAGVAQSPRYKIIEKRQSVAFWCNPISGHATLYWYQQILGQGPKLLIQFQNNGVVDDSQLPKDRFSAERLKGVDSTLKIQPAKLEDSAVYLCASSPGTGGFYEQYFGPGTRLTVT.

CDR3 sequence: CATSRDGLAGVGDEQFF. In nucleotides, the CDR3 is TGTGCCACCAGCAGAGATGGCCTAGCGGGGGTCGGAGATGAGCAGTTCTTC. This sequence joins TRBV15 and TRBJ2-1, with TRBD2 identical over 10 bases. Germline V gene lookup returns CDR1 LNHNV and CDR2 YYDKDF (reference sequence). The CDR3 has 17 amino acids. Trimming removed 0 bases from V and 8 bases from J; junction bases left unmatched: 10. Complete variable domain (other parts from reference TRBV15 and TRBJ2-1): DAMVIQNPRYQVTQFGKPVTLSCSQTLNHNVMYWYQQKSSQAPKLLFHYYDKDFNNEADTPDNFQSRRPNTSFCFLDIRSPGLGDTAMYLCATSRDGLAGVGDEQFFGPGTRLTVL.

The J gene is TRBJ1-3, the V gene TRBV5-1; 9 bases align to TRBD1. This CDR3 is built from 14 residues. V shed 6 bases, J shed 4 bases, and the junction held 5 bases outside the gene matches. Germline assignment: CDR1 SGHRS and CDR2 YFSETQ. DNA of the CDR3: TGCGCCAGCACCCCCGGGACAGGGGGAAACACCATATATTTT. Translating it yields CASTPGTGGNTIYF.

The table lists this clone with a few counts. The genes are TRBV5-6 and TRBJ1-1, with D maybe TRBD1 (6 bases). CDR3 length: 16 residues. The V gene's germline CDR1 is SGHDT and CDR2 YYEEEE. V was trimmed by 0 bases and J by 0 bases, leaving 12 bases between them. Here the CDR3 DNA reads TGTGCCAGCAGCTTGGCCCAGGGGTCCTTGAACACTGAAGCTTTCTTT. Its translation: CASSLAQGSLNTEAFF.

The rearrangement links TRBV11-2 to TRBJ2-7, with 11 bases lining up with TRBD2. CDR1 and CDR2 (germline): SGHAT, FQNNGV. V was pared by 7 bases and J by 4 bases, with 6 bases of the junction left unmatched. CDR3 length: 14 amino acids. Here the CDR3 reads CASTASGGSYEQYF. For the CDR3, the DNA is TGTGCCAGCACCGCTAGCGGGGGGTCTTACGAGCAGTACTTC.

V and J are TRBV27 and TRBJ2-7, with TRBD1 identical over 7 bases. Per germline, CDR1 MNHEY and CDR2 SMNVEV (reference sequence). Trimming removed 8 bases from V and 2 bases from J; junction bases left unmatched: 12. The CDR3 covers 15 residues. The CDR3 loop reads CASARLGQAPYEQYF. Here the CDR3 DNA reads TGTGCCAGCGCAAGGTTAGGACAGGCGCCCTACGAGCAGTACTTC.

The rearrangement joins TRBV3-1 (or the pseudogene TRBV3-2) to TRBJ2-7; 9 bases map to TRBD1. The trim removed 4 bases at V and 4 bases at J, leaving 5 bases unmatched. CDR3 length: 14 amino acids. Germline V gene data show CDR1 as LGHDT and CDR2 as YNNKEL (reference sequence). The chain's CDR3 is CASSPGTGRYEQYF. The DNA of the CDR3 is TGTGCCAGCAGCCCCGGGACAGGGAGGTACGAGCAGTACTTC.